This T cell receptor beta chain derives from a study of cytomegalovirus exposure and HLA in healthy donors. V trimming: 4 bases; J trimming: 1 base; junction bases outside the gene matches: 7. The CDR3 spans 16 residues. Germline-derived CDR1 and CDR2 are SGHTS and YDEGEE. 13 Jbeta primers and 60 Vbeta primers were used for the PCR. Here immunoSEQ multiplex PCR was the method, and the copy in TCRdb shows in-frame clones only, minus some. This table has 75,000 to 90,000 clones, 10% appearing once. Material for sequencing was PBMCs. This receptor was identified in a man in his sixties in good health and CMV-seropositive. J is TRBJ2-3 and V is TRBV5-8; TRBD2 matches 9 bases. DNA of the CDR3: TGTGCCAGCAGCCTAGCCCCTAGCGGGGGCACAGATACGCAGTATTTT. Translating gives CASSLAPSGGTDTQYF.